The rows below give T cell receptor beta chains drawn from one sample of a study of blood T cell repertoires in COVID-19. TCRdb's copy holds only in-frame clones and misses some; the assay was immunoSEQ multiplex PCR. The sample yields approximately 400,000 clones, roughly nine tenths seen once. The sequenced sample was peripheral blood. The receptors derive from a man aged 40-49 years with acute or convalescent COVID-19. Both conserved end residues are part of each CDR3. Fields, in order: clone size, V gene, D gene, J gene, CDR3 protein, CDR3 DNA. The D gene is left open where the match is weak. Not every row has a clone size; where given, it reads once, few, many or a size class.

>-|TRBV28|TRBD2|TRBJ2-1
CASSLGGDNEQFF
TGTGCCAGCAGTTTGGGGGGGGATAATGAGCAGTTCTTC
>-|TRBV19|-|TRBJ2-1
CASSILEGGSYNEQFF
TGTGCCAGTAGTATCTTGGAGGGTGGCTCCTACAATGAGCAGTTCTTC
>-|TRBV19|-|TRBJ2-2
CASSIGTPTNTGELFF
TGTGCCAGTAGTATTGGGACACCTACGAACACCGGGGAGCTGTTTTTT
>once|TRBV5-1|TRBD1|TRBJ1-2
CASSDRTGGYGYTF
TGCGCCAGCAGCGACCGGACAGGGGGGTATGGCTACACCTTC
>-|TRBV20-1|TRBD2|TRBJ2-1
CSASEREGYNEQFF
TGCAGTGCTAGTGAGCGGGAGGGCTACAATGAGCAGTTCTTC
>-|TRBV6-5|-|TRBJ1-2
CASSRGGLNYGYTF
TGTGCCAGCAGCCGCGGGGGGCTTAACTATGGCTACACCTTC
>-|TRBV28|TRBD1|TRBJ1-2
CASSLAGGNYGYTF
TGTGCCAGCAGTTTAGCAGGGGGAAACTATGGCTACACCTTC
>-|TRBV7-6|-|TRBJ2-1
CASSLGAGQPGSYNEQFF
TGTGCCAGCAGCTTGGGGGCCGGACAGCCAGGCTCCTACAATGAGCAGTTCTTC
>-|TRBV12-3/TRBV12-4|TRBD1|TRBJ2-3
CASKGTVTDTQYF
TGTGCCAGCAAGGGGACAGTCACAGATACGCAGTATTTT
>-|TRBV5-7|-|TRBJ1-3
CASSLGRPSASSGNTIYF
TGTGCCAGCAGCTTGGGCCGCCCCTCTGCCAGCTCTGGAAACACCATATATTTT
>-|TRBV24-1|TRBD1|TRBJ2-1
CATASGTGGLEEQFF
TGTGCCACCGCCTCCGGGACAGGGGGGTTGGAGGAGCAGTTCTTC
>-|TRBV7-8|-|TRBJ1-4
CASSLDDRTNEKLFF
TGTGCCAGCAGCTTAGACGACAGAACTAATGAAAAACTGTTTTTT
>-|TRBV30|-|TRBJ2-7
CAWARGAQISEQYF
TGTGCCTGGGCCCGTGGGGCCCAGATCTCCGAGCAGTACTTC
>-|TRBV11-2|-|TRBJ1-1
CASSWRLERTEAFF
TGTGCCAGCAGCTGGAGACTGGAACGGACTGAAGCTTTCTTT
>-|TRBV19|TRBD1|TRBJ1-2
CASSIGTGPFINYGYTF
TGTGCCAGTAGTATAGGGACAGGGCCCTTCATTAACTATGGCTACACCTTC
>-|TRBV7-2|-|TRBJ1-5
CASSLLLNNQPQHF
TGTGCCAGCAGCTTATTACTGAACAATCAGCCCCAGCATTTT
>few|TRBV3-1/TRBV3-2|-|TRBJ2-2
CASSPRQDPNTGELFF
TGTGCCAGCAGCCCGCGACAGGACCCGAACACCGGGGAGCTGTTTTTT
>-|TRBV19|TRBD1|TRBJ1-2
CASSIRSPGTAEYGYTF
TGTGCCAGTAGTATCCGGAGTCCGGGGACAGCTGAATATGGCTACACCTTC
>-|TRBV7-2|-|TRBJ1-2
CASSLGNSGGLGYGYTF
TGTGCCAGCAGCTTAGGAAACTCGGGGGGGCTGGGCTATGGCTACACCTTC
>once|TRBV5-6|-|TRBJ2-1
CASRGTWQGEQFF
TGTGCCAGCAGGGGGACTTGGCAAGGAGAGCAGTTCTTC
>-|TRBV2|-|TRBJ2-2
CASSGHFPNTGELFF
TGTGCCAGCAGTGGACATTTCCCGAACACCGGGGAGCTGTTTTTT
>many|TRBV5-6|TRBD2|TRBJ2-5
CASSLFLASGDGVETQYF
TGTGCCAGCAGCTTGTTTTTGGCTAGCGGGGATGGTGTGGAGACCCAGTACTTC
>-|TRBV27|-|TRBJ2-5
CASGPQETQYF
TGTGCCAGCGGGCCCCAAGAGACCCAGTACTTC
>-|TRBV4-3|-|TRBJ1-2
CASSQEEMRGGWSYGYTF
TGCGCCAGCAGCCAAGAAGAGATGCGGGGGGGTTGGAGCTATGGCTACACCTTC